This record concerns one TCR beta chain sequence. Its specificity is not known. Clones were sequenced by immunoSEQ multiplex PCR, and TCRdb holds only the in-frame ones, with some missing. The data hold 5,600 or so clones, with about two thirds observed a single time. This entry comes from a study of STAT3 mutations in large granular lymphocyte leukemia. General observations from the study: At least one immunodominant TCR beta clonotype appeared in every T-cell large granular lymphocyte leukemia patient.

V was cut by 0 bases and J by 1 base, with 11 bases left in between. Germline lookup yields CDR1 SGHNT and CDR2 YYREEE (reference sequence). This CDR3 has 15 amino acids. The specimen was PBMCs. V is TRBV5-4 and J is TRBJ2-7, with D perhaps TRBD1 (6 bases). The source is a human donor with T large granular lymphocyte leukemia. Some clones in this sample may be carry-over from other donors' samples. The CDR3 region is CASSLGGRGSYEQYF. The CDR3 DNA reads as TGTGCCAGCAGCTTGGGGGGTAGGGGGTCCTACGAGCAGTACTTC.